Shown below are 20 T cell receptor beta chains from a single sample sequenced in a study of post-analysis software for immune sequencing data. Regarding the study as a whole: In patients, five or six TRBV segments were more frequent than in controls, with TRBV5-6, TRBV5-1 and TRBV20-1 among them.

No antigen is known for these receptors. Incorporated into the TCR beta cDNA libraries were unique molecular identifiers, which served to reduce PCR and sequencing biases. TCRdb ran MiXCR on the PCR reads and lists one entry per CDR3 protein. The sample lists almost 700,000 distinct CDR3 sequences; 59% were seen once. The sequencing input was blood. The receptors come from a girl aged 2 to 10 with multiple sclerosis.

The CDR3 spells CASSLGSGGAFNEQFF. The CDR3 DNA reads TGTGCCAGCAGCTTAGGCAGCGGGGGGGCCTTCAATGAGCAGTTCTTC. The chain recombines TRBV11-3 with TRBJ2-1; 10 bases align to TRBD2. With V trimmed by 1 base and J by 6 bases, 6 bases remained unmatched. The CDR3 has 16 amino acids. Germline V gene sequence: CDR1 SGHNT, CDR2 YENEEA.

The chain couples TRBV24-1 to TRBJ2-3; 10 bases are shared with TRBD1. CDR1 KGHDR and CDR2 SFDVKD come from the germline V gene. This CDR3 is built from 18 residues. V dropped 5 bases and J dropped 2; count of bases not matched to a gene: 12. The CDR3 protein is CATSGRDRGRPFTDTQYF. As DNA, the CDR3 is TGTGCCACCAGTGGACGAGACAGGGGGCGGCCCTTCACAGATACGCAGTATTTT.

V and J are TRBV12-3 or TRBV12-4 and TRBJ2-2, with D possibly matching TRBD1 (5 bases). Trimming removed 6 bases at V and 7 bases at J, with 15 bases between. The CDR3 is made up of 14 amino acids. CDR3 bases: TGTGCCAGCAGACGTGACAGATATGGCGGGGAGCTGTTTTTT. Translated, it gives CASRRDRYGGELFF.

The chain links TRBV5-1 to TRBJ2-3; the match to TRBD2 covers 13 bases. The V gene's germline CDR1 is SGHRS and CDR2 YFSETQ. This CDR3 is built from 16 residues. The J segment lost 4 bases and the V segment lost 2 bases, leaving 4 bases of the junction unmatched. The CDR3 spells CASSFRTSGSPDTQYF. The DNA for the CDR3 is TGCGCCAGCAGCTTTCGGACTAGCGGGAGCCCAGATACGCAGTATTTT.

This chain uses TRBV6-5 with TRBJ2-3, with 8 bases matching TRBD2. Germline-derived CDR1 and CDR2 are MNHEY and SVGAGI. This CDR3 has 16 amino acids. The V and J ends lost 5 bases and 4 bases, in that order; junction bases with no gene match: 11. The CDR3 here is CASSVLRTGGADTQYF. The CDR3, as DNA: TGTGCCAGCAGTGTACTCCGGACGGGGGGGGCAGATACGCAGTATTTT.

The chain combines TRBV6-2 or TRBV6-3 with TRBJ1-1; a possible D gene is TRBD1 (5 bases). Germline V gene sequence: CDR1 MNHEY, CDR2 SVGEGT. Between the trimmed V and J ends, which lost 6 bases and 4 bases, there was a span of 12 bases. This CDR3 is 13 amino acids long. The CDR3 region is CASRFGARTEAFF. CDR3 nucleotide sequence: TGTGCCAGCAGGTTCGGGGCGCGCACTGAAGCTTTCTTT.

Only a few counts were recorded for this clonotype. The rearrangement uses TRBV11-2 and TRBJ1-1, with TRBD1 identical over 12 bases. The CDR3 consists of 14 residues. The ends lost 5 bases at V and 10 bases at J; junction bases unmatched: 8. Germline V gene data show CDR1 as SGHAT and CDR2 as FQNNGV. The CDR3 nucleotides read TGTGCCAGCAGCGCGCCGGGACAGGGGGCTCTAGCTTTCTTT. Residues: CASSAPGQGALAFF. The complete variable domain, with remaining parts taken from reference TRBV11-2 and TRBJ1-1, reads EAGVAQSPRYKIIEKRQSVAFWCNPISGHATLYWYQQILGQGPKLLIQFQNNGVVDDSQLPKDRFSAERLKGVDSTLKIQPAKLEDSAVYLCASSAPGQGALAFFGQGTRLTVV.

The chain employs TRBV12-3 or TRBV12-4 and TRBJ1-3, with 9 positions matching TRBD1. V lost 7 bases, J lost 7 bases, and 14 bases stayed unmatched. There are 16 residues in the CDR3. DNA of the CDR3: TGTGCCAGCACCAACTTGGGGACAGGGCATTCGAACACCATATATTTT. It yields the protein CASTNLGTGHSNTIYF.

V is TRBV7-2 and J is TRBJ1-5, with D possibly TRBD1 on 5 matching bases. V lost 4 bases and J 3 bases, leaving 22 bases between the germline ends. CDR3 length: 18 residues. The germline gives CDR1 SGHTA, CDR2 FQGNSA. CDR3 amino acids: CASSSWAGDGRVNQPQHF. The CDR3 DNA is TGTGCCAGCAGCTCCTGGGCCGGGGACGGGAGGGTCAATCAGCCCCAGCATTTT.

Concerning this clonotype itself: A much larger clone sits a single nucleotide away, making a read error possible. V gene TRBV4-3 combines with J gene TRBJ1-4, with D possibly TRBD1 on 5 matching bases. CDR3 length: 18 amino acids. V shed 1 base and J shed 0 bases, with 15 bases lying between them. In germline, CDR1 is LGHNA, CDR2 YSLEER. CDR3 nucleotides: TGCGCCAGCAGCCAAGGCCCCGGGACCGACGCAACTAATGAAAAACTGTTTTTT. Encoded protein: CASSQGPGTDATNEKLFF.

V and J are TRBV5-1 and TRBJ2-7, with 8 bases aligning to TRBD1. The germline V gene encodes CDR1 SGHRS and CDR2 YFSETQ. The ends lost 4 bases at V and 5 bases at J; junction bases unmatched: 8. This CDR3 has 14 amino acids. For the CDR3, the DNA is TGCGCCAGCAGCCCCGCACAGGGGGGTGACGAGCAGTACTTC. This encodes CASSPAQGGDEQYF.

This clonotype has just a few counts. V and J are TRBV29-1 and TRBJ1-2, with D tentatively TRBD1 (5 bases). CDR3 length equals 11 residues. Germline CDR1 reads SQVTM; CDR2 reads ANQGSEA. V was cut by 2 bases and J by 7 bases, with 8 bases left in between. The CDR3: CSVERGRGYTF. The CDR3, as DNA: TGCAGCGTTGAAAGGGGACGTGGCTACACCTTC. The complete variable domain, with remaining parts taken from reference TRBV29-1 and TRBJ1-2, reads SAVISQKPSRDICQRGTSLTIQCQVDSQVTMMFWYRQQPGQSLTLIATANQGSEATYESGFVIDKFPISRPNLTFSTLTVSNMSPEDSSIYLCSVERGRGYTFGSGTRLTVV.

The J gene is TRBJ2-1, the V gene TRBV7-8, with 7 bases identical to TRBD2. The length of the CDR3 is 15 residues. Looked up from germline, CDR1 is SGHVS and CDR2 is FQNEAQ. V lost 4 bases, J lost 3 bases, and 6 bases stayed unmatched. The CDR3 region has the DNA TGTGCCAGCAGCTCGCCGGGAGGCATCTACAATGAGCAGTTCTTC. It is translated as CASSSPGGIYNEQFF.

The rearrangement joins TRBV28 to TRBJ2-7, with D perhaps TRBD1 (6 bases). In germline, CDR1 is MDHEN, CDR2 SYDVKM. Trimming removed 5 bases at V and 4 bases at J, with 9 bases between. This CDR3 has 12 residues. The CDR3 DNA reads as TGTGCCAGCAGTACAGGGCCGTACGAGCAGTACTTC. Translated: CASSTGPYEQYF. Full variable domain (outside the CDR3, taken from reference TRBV28 and TRBJ2-7): DVKVTQSSRYLVKRTGEKVFLECVQDMDHENMFWYRQDPGLGLRLIYFSYDVKMKEKGDIPEGYSVSREKKERFSLILESASTNQTSMYLCASSTGPYEQYFGPGTRLTVT.

The chain couples TRBV7-9 to TRBJ2-1; D may be TRBD1 (6 bases). This CDR3 region has 15 residues. CDR1 and CDR2 from the germline V gene are SEHNR and FQNEAQ (reference sequence). Between the trimmed V and J ends, which lost 1 base and 3 bases, there was a span of 10 bases. This CDR3 reads CASSLVQGDYNEQFF. For the CDR3, the DNA is TGTGCCAGCAGCTTAGTACAGGGTGACTACAATGAGCAGTTCTTC.

The gene calls are TRBV13 and TRBJ1-5; D perhaps matches TRBD1 (5 bases). V lost 5 bases and J 7 bases, leaving 12 bases between the germline ends. The CDR3 length is 13 residues. CDR1 is PRHDT and CDR2 is FYEKMQ in the germline V gene (reference sequence). CDR3 protein: CASSQGLWQPQHF. CDR3 nucleotides: TGTGCCAGCAGCCAGGGACTTTGGCAGCCCCAGCATTTT.

In this sample, this clonotype turned up a few times. The V and J genes are TRBV6-6 and TRBJ2-7; D is unresolved. CDR3 size: 13 residues. Germline CDR1 is MNHNY and CDR2 is SVGAGI (reference sequence). The V and J ends lost 6 bases and 5 bases respectively, with 14 bases between them. The CDR3 DNA reads TGTGCCAGCAGACGACTTAGGGCCCACGAGCAGTACTTC. This gives the protein CASRRLRAHEQYF.

The V and J genes are TRBV5-4 and TRBJ2-1; 12 bases match TRBD2. CDR1 is SGHNT and CDR2 is YYREEE in the germline V gene (reference sequence). The length of the CDR3 is 15 residues. V trimming: 0 bases; J trimming: 9 bases; junction bases outside the gene matches: 4. The chain's CDR3 is CASSLETSGSGEQFF. The CDR3 DNA is TGTGCCAGCAGCTTGGAGACTAGCGGGAGTGGTGAGCAGTTCTTC.

This clonotype appeared a few times. This chain uses TRBV29-1 with TRBJ2-7; a possible D gene is TRBD2 (6 bases). The CDR3 spans 16 residues. Germline V lookup: CDR1 SQVTM, CDR2 ANQGSEA. The ends were cut back, 3 bases at V and 6 bases at J, with 24 bases in the middle. The CDR3 region has the DNA TGCAGCGTTGACCTTGGGAGGACAAGGCATGTGAGCGAGCAGTACTTC. Amino acids: CSVDLGRTRHVSEQYF.

This chain uses TRBV15 with TRBJ2-2; D possibly corresponds to TRBD1 (5 bases). V dropped 1 base and J dropped 0 bases, with 15 bases sitting between them. The CDR3 is 18 amino acids. Germline V gene sequence: CDR1 LNHNV, CDR2 YYDKDF (reference sequence). The CDR3 bases are TGTGCCACCAGCAGAGGGAGAAAAGGGGCGGCGAACACCGGGGAGCTGTTTTTT. Protein sequence: CATSRGRKGAANTGELFF.